This is a list of T cell receptor beta chains from one sample in a study of beta chain features in type 1 diabetes. Only in-frame clones appear in the TCRdb table, and some are missing; sequencing was by immunoSEQ multiplex PCR. The sample has hundreds of thousands of clones, 25% to 35% seen once. Sequenced sample: naive CD4+ T cells from blood. Receptor source: a man aged 18 to 30 in good health. The CDR3 runs from the conserved cysteine through the conserved F or W. Each record gives: D gene, J gene, clone size, V gene, CDR3 protein. The D gene is left open where the match is weak. Only part of the rows carry a size: once, few, many, or a class if the clone is expanded.

d_gene: .; j_gene: TRBJ1-3; abundance: few; v_gene: TRBV7-3; CDR3aa: CASSLDSPGNTIYF
d_gene: .; j_gene: TRBJ1-2; abundance: .; v_gene: TRBV7-2; CDR3aa: CASSGTEYGYTF
d_gene: .; j_gene: TRBJ2-3; abundance: .; v_gene: TRBV27; CDR3aa: CASSHSRTDTQYF
d_gene: .; j_gene: TRBJ2-7; abundance: few; v_gene: TRBV9; CDR3aa: CASSAGLPPSREQYF
d_gene: TRBD2; j_gene: TRBJ2-5; abundance: .; v_gene: TRBV25-1; CDR3aa: CASSEGLLAASETQYF
d_gene: TRBD2; j_gene: TRBJ2-3; abundance: once; v_gene: TRBV4-2; CDR3aa: CASSASGLAGGLSDTQYF
d_gene: TRBD1; j_gene: TRBJ1-4; abundance: .; v_gene: TRBV9; CDR3aa: CASSADREEGEKLFF
d_gene: .; j_gene: TRBJ1-1; abundance: .; v_gene: TRBV7-8; CDR3aa: CASSGGHLNTEAFF
d_gene: .; j_gene: TRBJ2-7; abundance: .; v_gene: TRBV27; CDR3aa: CASRLRVSYEQYF
d_gene: TRBD1; j_gene: TRBJ2-1; abundance: few; v_gene: TRBV5-1; CDR3aa: CASSMGQLLYNEQFF
d_gene: .; j_gene: TRBJ2-3; abundance: .; v_gene: TRBV18; CDR3aa: CASSPVQNTDTQYF
d_gene: .; j_gene: TRBJ2-1; abundance: few; v_gene: TRBV30; CDR3aa: CAWSVPPAEYNEQFF
d_gene: .; j_gene: TRBJ2-3; abundance: few; v_gene: TRBV4-3; CDR3aa: CASSQGDTQYF
d_gene: .; j_gene: TRBJ2-4; abundance: .; v_gene: TRBV9; CDR3aa: CASSPLGGRAKNIQYF
d_gene: .; j_gene: TRBJ1-2; abundance: .; v_gene: TRBV9; CDR3aa: CASSVDEPYGYTF
d_gene: .; j_gene: TRBJ2-5; abundance: few; v_gene: TRBV7-9; CDR3aa: CASSPTGRQETQYF